Listed below are T cell receptor beta chains from one sample, sequenced in a study of CD8 T cell repertoires and HIV-1 epitope variants. Clones were sequenced by immunoSEQ multiplex PCR, and TCRdb holds only the in-frame ones, with some missing. Of under 100,000 clones listed, roughly four fifths are singletons. Sequencing input: uncultured baseline CD8+ T cells from peripheral blood mononuclear cells (PBMCs). The receptors shown here come from a male donor with HIV. The CDR3 runs from the conserved cysteine through the conserved F or W. D genes are given only for firm matches. Rows give clone size only sometimes, using once, few, many, or a class for an expanded clone.

NA,TRBJ1-4,NA,TRBV28,CASSPDGQKLFF,TGTGCCAGCAGCCCCGACGGACAAAAACTGTTTTTT
NA,TRBJ2-1,NA,TRBV28,CASSLYGKADNEQFF,TGTGCCAGCAGTTTATACGGAAAGGCAGACAATGAGCAGTTCTTC
TRBD1,TRBJ1-2,NA,TRBV28,CASSSGTGGRGYTF,TGTGCCAGCAGTTCCGGGACAGGGGGCAGGGGCTACACCTTC
TRBD1,TRBJ1-2,once,TRBV5-1,CASNQRTGGPYGYTF,TGCGCCAGCAACCAAAGGACAGGGGGCCCCTATGGCTACACCTTC
NA,TRBJ2-7,NA,TRBV4-3,CASSQDARGDGEQYF,TGCGCCAGCAGCCAAGACGCGAGGGGAGACGGCGAGCAGTACTTC
NA,TRBJ2-7,NA,TRBV5-6,CASSGGTVGHEQYF,TGTGCCAGCAGCGGGGGGACTGTCGGCCACGAGCAGTACTTC
TRBD1,TRBJ1-2,NA,TRBV19,CASSELQGRTGGYTF,TGTGCCAGTAGCGAATTACAGGGGAGGACTGGTGGCTACACCTTC
TRBD1,TRBJ2-1,NA,TRBV10-2,CASRQGAGNEQFF,TGCGCCAGCCGACAGGGGGCAGGGAATGAGCAGTTCTTC
NA,TRBJ1-5,NA,TRBV5-1,CASSLDRNQPQHF,TGCGCCAGCAGCTTGGATCGCAATCAGCCCCAGCATTTT
NA,TRBJ1-4,once,TRBV7-2,CASSPGRSMGKLFF,TGTGCCAGCAGCCCCGGGAGGTCCATGGGGAAACTGTTTTTT
NA,TRBJ2-1,NA,TRBV28,CASSPSSWGISYNEQFF,TGTGCCAGCAGTCCCTCCTCGTGGGGGATTTCCTACAATGAGCAGTTCTTC
NA,TRBJ1-1,NA,TRBV6-6,CASRKGDTEAFF,TGTGCCAGCAGAAAGGGGGACACTGAAGCTTTCTTT
TRBD2,TRBJ2-5,few,TRBV7-7,CASSLEGTSGVETQYF,TGTGCCAGCAGCTTAGAAGGGACTAGCGGGGTAGAGACCCAGTACTTC
NA,TRBJ1-2,NA,TRBV4-2,CASSHPSGGDSGGNYGYTF,TGTGCCAGCAGCCACCCCAGTGGGGGGGATAGCGGTGGAAACTATGGCTACACCTTC
TRBD1,TRBJ1-2,NA,TRBV6-5,CASSLDRGSHGYTF,TGTGCCAGCAGTTTGGACAGGGGATCCCATGGCTACACCTTC
TRBD2,TRBJ2-3,NA,TRBV9,CASSVAGGPPDTQYF,TGTGCCAGCAGCGTAGCGGGAGGCCCCCCAGATACGCAGTATTTT
NA,TRBJ2-2,NA,TRBV21-1,CASSALGQNTGELFF,TGTGCCAGCAGCGCCCTAGGGCAGAACACCGGGGAGCTGTTTTTT
NA,TRBJ1-3,NA,TRBV14,CASSQAIRGTIYF,TGTGCCAGCAGCCAAGCCATTCGGGGCACCATATATTTT
NA,TRBJ1-4,NA,TRBV28,CASSLGGRTNEKLFF,TGTGCCAGCAGTTTAGGCGGGCGAACTAATGAAAAACTGTTTTTT
NA,TRBJ2-7,NA,TRBV14,CASSQFYEQYF,TGTGCCAGCAGCCAGTTCTACGAGCAGTACTTC
TRBD1,TRBJ2-1,NA,TRBV5-4,CASKQGVAQYNGQFF,TGTGCCAGCAAGCAGGGGGTAGCCCAATACAATGGGCAGTTCTTC
NA,TRBJ1-1,NA,TRBV5-1,CASSFGNAGEVVFF,TGCGCCAGCAGCTTTGGGAACGCCGGGGAAGTAGTTTTCTTT
NA,TRBJ1-5,NA,TRBV5-4,CASSLGPMDQPQHF,TGTGCCAGCAGCTTAGGTCCGATGGATCAGCCCCAGCATTTT
NA,TRBJ1-4,few,TRBV28,CASRSQGEKLFF,TGTGCCAGCAGGTCCCAAGGCGAAAAACTGTTTTTT
NA,TRBJ1-2,NA,TRBV5-4,CASSLDRTNYGYTF,TGTGCCAGCAGCTTGGACAGAACTAACTATGGCTACACCTTC
TRBD1,TRBJ1-2,NA,TRBV7-9,CASSRGTGNYGYTF,TGTGCCAGCAGCCGAGGGACAGGAAACTATGGCTACACCTTC
TRBD1,TRBJ1-2,NA,TRBV27,CASTSGQGNGYTF,TGTGCCAGCACCTCGGGACAGGGGAATGGCTACACCTTC
NA,TRBJ1-4,NA,TRBV18,CASSPLRRGEKLFF,TGTGCCAGCTCACCACTGAGACGGGGGGAAAAACTGTTTTTT
TRBD1,TRBJ2-7,NA,TRBV19,CATGQGAWGEQYF,TGTGCCACTGGACAGGGTGCGTGGGGCGAGCAGTACTTC
NA,TRBJ2-7,NA,TRBV4-3,CASSQDWGGTYEQYF,TGCGCCAGCAGCCAAGATTGGGGGGGCACATACGAGCAGTACTTC
NA,TRBJ2-7,once,TRBV6-5,CASSYSGNDYEQYF,TGTGCCAGCAGTTACTCAGGGAATGATTACGAGCAGTACTTC
TRBD1,TRBJ1-4,many,TRBV9,CASSATGTGNEKLFF,TGTGCCAGCAGCGCGACCGGGACAGGGAATGAAAAACTGTTTTTT
NA,TRBJ1-1,NA,TRBV19,CASSIRQTQVSAEAFF,TGTGCCAGTAGTATAAGGCAGACCCAGGTCTCGGCTGAAGCTTTCTTT
NA,TRBJ1-5,once,TRBV6-6,CATKGRRPDSNQPQHF,TGTGCCACCAAGGGCAGGCGCCCCGATAGCAATCAGCCCCAGCATTTT
TRBD1,TRBJ2-1,NA,TRBV5-1,CASSTTGGSYNEQFF,TGCGCCAGCAGCACGACAGGGGGCTCCTACAATGAGCAGTTCTTC
NA,TRBJ2-7,few,TRBV7-2,CASSLPLGEQYF,TGTGCCAGCAGCTTACCTTTGGGGGAGCAGTACTTC
NA,TRBJ2-1,NA,TRBV27,CASRVDLGWYNEQFF,TGTGCCAGCAGAGTGGACCTTGGGTGGTACAATGAGCAGTTCTTC
NA,TRBJ2-7,few,TRBV13,CASSLTQATYEQYF,TGTGCCAGCAGCTTAACGCAGGCCACCTACGAGCAGTACTTC
TRBD1,TRBJ1-2,few,TRBV7-2,CASSDLHGTGDGYTF,TGTGCCAGCAGCGACTTACACGGGACAGGGGATGGCTACACCTTC
NA,TRBJ2-2,NA,TRBV5-1,CASSLQGQANTGELFF,TGCGCCAGCAGCTTGCAGGGACAAGCGAACACCGGGGAGCTGTTTTTT
NA,TRBJ2-2,NA,TRBV5-1,CASSLGAGELFF,TGCGCCAGCAGCTTGGGGGCCGGGGAGCTGTTTTTT
NA,TRBJ1-2,NA,TRBV6-1,CASSEPGGDYGYTF,TGTGCCAGCAGTGAACCGGGGGGCGACTATGGCTACACCTTC
NA,TRBJ1-4,NA,TRBV28,CASSPPGGEKLFF,TGTGCCAGCAGTCCGCCTGGGGGTGAAAAACTGTTTTTT
NA,TRBJ1-1,many,TRBV11-1,CASSPVNTEAFF,TGTGCCAGCAGCCCCGTGAACACTGAAGCTTTCTTT
TRBD1,TRBJ1-2,NA,TRBV5-4,CASSEDRASVYGYTF,TGTGCCAGCAGCGAGGACAGGGCATCGGTCTATGGCTACACCTTC